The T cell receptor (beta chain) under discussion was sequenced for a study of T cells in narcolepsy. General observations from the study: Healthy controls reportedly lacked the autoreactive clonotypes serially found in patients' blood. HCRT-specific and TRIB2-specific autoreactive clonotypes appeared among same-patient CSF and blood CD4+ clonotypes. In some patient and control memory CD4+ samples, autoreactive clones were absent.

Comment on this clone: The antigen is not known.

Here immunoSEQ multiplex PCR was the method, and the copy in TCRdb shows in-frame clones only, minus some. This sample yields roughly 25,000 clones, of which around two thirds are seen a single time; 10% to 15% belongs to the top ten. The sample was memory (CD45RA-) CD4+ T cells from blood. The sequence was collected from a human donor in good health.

CDR3 DNA: TGTGCCAGCAGTCTTAGCGGGAGAGGCCTCGAGCAGTTCTTC. Translating gives CASSLSGRGLEQFF. The chain uses TRBV27 and TRBJ2-1; TRBD2 agrees at 9 bases. Germline V gene sequence: CDR1 MNHEY, CDR2 SMNVEV (reference sequence). This CDR3 spans 14 amino acids. V dropped 5 bases and J dropped 10; count of bases not matched to a gene: 9.